The 24 T cell receptor beta chains reported below all come from one sample, sequenced in a study of cytomegalovirus exposure and HLA in healthy donors. This table comes from immunoSEQ multiplex PCR, and its TCRdb copy is limited to in-frame clones, with some not included. This sample has some 170,000 clones; around 86% occur once, and the top ten carry about 7.7%. Material for sequencing was PBMCs. These receptors originate from a man aged 25 to 40 in good health and CMV-seropositive.

V is TRBV20-1 and J is TRBJ1-6, with TRBD1 matching over 7 bases. Unmatched junction bases numbered 6, after V lost 5 bases and J lost 14 bases. The germline gives CDR1 DFQATT, CDR2 SNEGSKA (reference sequence). This CDR3 has 11 residues. The CDR3 DNA reads TGCAGTGCTTGGGACAGATTCACCCTCCACTTT. Amino acids: CSAWDRFTLHF.

This rearrangement joins TRBV9 to TRBJ2-3; D ambiguous. V was shortened by 5 bases and J by 0 bases, with 16 bases between the two germline ends. There are 16 residues in the CDR3. Germline CDR1 SGDLS, CDR2 YYNGEE. CDR3 residues: CASSHTFGPSTDTQYF. The CDR3 DNA reads as TGTGCCAGCAGTCATACTTTTGGGCCAAGCACAGATACGCAGTATTTT.

On this clone: Other nucleotide sequences in the sample specify the same CDR3. The chain joins TRBV5-1 to TRBJ2-7, with TRBD1 matching 11 bases. CDR1 is SGHRS and CDR2 is YFSETQ in the germline V gene. J was trimmed by 4 bases and V by 0 bases; bases with no gene match: 3. The CDR3 contains 15 residues. CDR3 amino acids: CASSLGTGGAYEQYF. CDR3 bases: TGCGCCAGCAGCTTGGGGACAGGGGGCGCGTACGAGCAGTACTTC.

The chain combines TRBV29-1 with TRBJ1-5, with a weak D call TRBD1 (5 bases). Germline V gene lookup returns CDR1 SQVTM and CDR2 ANQGSEA. Trimming pared 4 bases from V and 5 bases from J, leaving 9 bases between. The CDR3 loop spans 12 amino acids. As DNA, the CDR3 is TGCAGCGTTGGTCAAGGGGATCAGCCCCAGCATTTT. Amino acids: CSVGQGDQPQHF.

A single count supports this clone. The gene calls are TRBV6-1 and TRBJ1-5; a weak D match, TRBD1 (6 bases). V lost 4 bases, J lost 3 bases, and 13 bases lay in between. The length of the CDR3 is 15 residues. Germline CDR1 and CDR2: MNHNS and SASEGT. CDR3: CASSGSTGPNQPQHF. The CDR3 DNA reads as TGTGCCAGCAGTGGGTCGACAGGTCCCAATCAGCCCCAGCATTTT.

The chain uses TRBV6-5 and TRBJ1-3; D unresolved. Germline V gene sequence: CDR1 MNHEY, CDR2 SVGAGI. The CDR3 runs 13 residues. The V and J ends lost 2 bases and 4 bases respectively, with 6 bases between them. As DNA, the CDR3 is TGTGCCAGCAGTTACACGTCCGGAAACACCATATATTTT. Its translation is CASSYTSGNTIYF.

The gene calls are TRBV28 and TRBJ2-7; 10 positions match TRBD2. V gave up 6 bases and J gave up 2 bases; unmatched junction bases: 10. The CDR3 length is 16 residues. CDR1 and CDR2 from the germline V gene are MDHEN and SYDVKM. The DNA of the CDR3 is TGTGCCAGCAGCCCCTGGACTAGCGGTAATACCTACGAGCAGTACTTC. This sequence encodes CASSPWTSGNTYEQYF.

This chain uses TRBV9 with TRBJ2-1, with D possibly matching TRBD2 (6 bases). The CDR3 is 15 amino acids. Trimming removed 0 bases at V and 6 bases at J, with 13 bases between. Germline values: CDR1 SGDLS, CDR2 YYNGEE. The CDR3 bases are TGTGCCAGCAGCGTAGGGGGAGGCACAAGCAATGAGCAGTTCTTC. Its translation: CASSVGGGTSNEQFF.

The J gene is TRBJ2-5, the V gene TRBV7-3, with D maybe TRBD2 (5 bases). V lost 1 base and J 3 bases, leaving 15 bases between the germline ends. CDR1 SGHTA and CDR2 FQGTGA come from the germline V gene. The CDR3 consists of 16 residues. The CDR3 DNA reads as TGTGCCAGCAGCTTAAGTGGAGCCCTGAGGGAAGAGACCCAGTACTTC. As protein: CASSLSGALREETQYF.

The chain is built from TRBV28 and TRBJ2-1; the D is unclear. In germline, CDR1 is MDHEN, CDR2 SYDVKM. There are 12 residues in the CDR3. The V gene lost 3 bases and the J gene lost 11 bases, with 11 bases spanning the gap. The CDR3 loop reads CASSFHALQQFF. The CDR3 DNA sequence: TGTGCCAGCAGTTTCCATGCCCTCCAGCAGTTCTTC.

The CDR3, as DNA: TGTGCCAGCAGTTCCCAGGGGAATGGCTACACCTTC. Residues: CASSSQGNGYTF. V usage is TRBV6-5 and J usage is TRBJ1-2; D may be TRBD1 (6 bases). V was trimmed by 4 bases and J by 6 bases, leaving 9 bases between them. Germline CDR1 is MNHEY and CDR2 is SVGAGI. This CDR3 comprises 12 residues.

The chain employs TRBV6-5 and TRBJ2-7, with D possibly matching TRBD1 (6 bases). Trimming left V 0 bases short and J 3 bases short, with 15 bases between. The CDR3 is 16 amino acids. Germline V gene lookup returns CDR1 MNHEY and CDR2 SVGAGI. CDR3 sequence: CASSYSGRRGSYEQYF. The DNA of the CDR3 is TGTGCCAGCAGTTACTCCGGCCGCAGGGGCAGCTACGAGCAGTACTTC.

V is TRBV5-4 and J is TRBJ2-1; 10 nucleotides align to TRBD2. The CDR3 length is 14 residues. CDR1 is SGHNT, CDR2 YYREEE, per germline (reference sequence). V lost 7 bases to trimming and J lost 3 bases; unmatched junction nucleotides: 4. CDR3 loop: CASFLAGDYNEQFF. The CDR3 nucleotides are TGTGCCAGCTTTCTAGCGGGGGACTACAATGAGCAGTTCTTC.

The gene calls are TRBV5-4 and TRBJ2-3, with 11 bases aligning to TRBD2. J lost 5 bases, V lost 5 bases, and 13 bases had no gene match. The CDR3 spans 17 residues. Germline CDR1 is SGHNT and CDR2 is YYREEE (reference sequence). CDR3 protein: CASSRWGLAEGRDTQYF. CDR3 sequence (DNA): TGTGCCAGCAGTAGGTGGGGACTAGCGGAGGGGAGAGATACGCAGTATTTT.

The rearrangement links TRBV2 to TRBJ2-2; 8 nucleotides match TRBD2. V shed 4 bases, J shed 0 bases, and the junction held 1 base outside the gene matches. The germline gives CDR1 SNHLY, CDR2 FYNNEI. The CDR3 runs to 15 residues. DNA of the CDR3: TGTGCCAGCAGTGTACTAGCGGCGAACACCGGGGAGCTGTTTTTT. As protein: CASSVLAANTGELFF.

The chain links TRBV15 to TRBJ1-2; D unclear. This CDR3 is 14 amino acids long. The V end was cut by 2 bases, the J end by 8 bases, with 15 bases between. CDR1 and CDR2 (germline): LNHNV, YYDKDF (reference sequence). This CDR3 is CATSRTSGRRGYTF. The CDR3 DNA reads as TGTGCCACCAGCAGAACCTCTGGACGTCGGGGCTACACCTTC.

V gene TRBV4-1 combines with J gene TRBJ1-3; D possibly corresponds to TRBD1 (5 bases). The CDR3 extends over 14 amino acids. V was cut by 1 base and J by 3 bases, with 7 bases left in between. The germline gives CDR1 MGHRA, CDR2 YSYEKL. The CDR3 reads CASSQGDSGNTIYF. The DNA for the CDR3 is TGCGCCAGCAGCCAAGGCGACAGTGGAAACACCATATATTTT.

In its sample, this clone was seen a few times. The V call is TRBV4-3, the J call TRBJ1-1; no definite D call. V lost 2 bases and J 1 base, leaving 5 bases between the germline ends. Germline values: CDR1 LGHNA, CDR2 YSLEER. This CDR3 comprises 13 residues. CDR3 nucleotides: TGCGCCAGCAGCCAACTTCGGAACACTGAAGCTTTCTTT. Residues: CASSQLRNTEAFF.

The chain links TRBV4-1 to TRBJ1-4; TRBD1 is a possible D gene (5 bases). The CDR3 spans 21 residues. Germline values: CDR1 MGHRA, CDR2 YSYEKL. With 4 bases removed from V and 0 bases from J, the gap between germline ends came to 27 bases. The CDR3 region is CASSRRGVGLSPQSTNEKLFF. CDR3 nucleotides: TGCGCCAGCAGCCGACGGGGGGTGGGACTAAGCCCTCAATCAACTAATGAAAAACTGTTTTTT.

This sequence joins TRBV27 and TRBJ2-1; tentatively, D is TRBD1 (6 bases). This CDR3 comprises 17 residues. The germline V gene has CDR1 MNHEY and CDR2 SMNVEV (reference sequence). With 5 bases removed from V and 0 bases from J, the gap between germline ends came to 17 bases. CDR3 amino acids: CASSPQGPLSSYNEQFF. CDR3 nucleotides: TGTGCCAGCAGTCCCCAGGGGCCGTTAAGCTCCTACAATGAGCAGTTCTTC.

Regarding this clone: This clone may be a read error of a much larger clone one base away. Other nucleotide sequences in the sample specify the same CDR3. V usage is TRBV6-4 and J usage is TRBJ2-6; tentative D call: TRBD1 (6 bases). Trimming took off 2 bases at V and 4 bases at J, with 6 bases between the two ends. Germline lookup yields CDR1 MRHNA and CDR2 SNTAGT. CDR3 length equals 14 residues. This chain's CDR3 is CASSDGTGANVLTF. The CDR3 DNA sequence: TGTGCCAGCAGTGACGGGACAGGGGCCAACGTCCTGACTTTC.

This chain joins TRBV6-1 and TRBJ2-5; D is perhaps TRBD2 (5 bases). The CDR3 sequence is 14 residues long. From germline, CDR1 is MNHNS and CDR2 SASEGT. V was pared by 6 bases and J by 5 bases, with 16 bases between. CDR3 residues: CASSEQRPLETQYF. CDR3 nucleotides: TGTGCCAGCAGCGAACAGCGGCCACTTGAGACCCAGTACTTC.

The chain has TRBV4-1 and TRBJ2-7, with TRBD1 matching 11 bases. V was pared by 0 bases and J by 3 bases, with 4 bases of the junction left unmatched. This CDR3 has 16 residues. Germline CDR1 MGHRA, CDR2 YSYEKL. CDR3 region: CASSQDRDRGVYEQYF. The CDR3 DNA is TGCGCCAGCAGCCAAGATCGGGACAGGGGGGTCTACGAGCAGTACTTC.

The gene calls are TRBV19 and TRBJ1-2; the D is unclear. Germline values: CDR1 LNHDA, CDR2 SQIVND (reference sequence). The CDR3 consists of 14 residues. Trimming took off 6 bases at V and 4 bases at J, with 15 bases between the two ends. CDR3: CASSPTRSRYGYTF. DNA of the CDR3: TGTGCCAGTAGCCCCACCAGATCACGCTATGGCTACACCTTC.